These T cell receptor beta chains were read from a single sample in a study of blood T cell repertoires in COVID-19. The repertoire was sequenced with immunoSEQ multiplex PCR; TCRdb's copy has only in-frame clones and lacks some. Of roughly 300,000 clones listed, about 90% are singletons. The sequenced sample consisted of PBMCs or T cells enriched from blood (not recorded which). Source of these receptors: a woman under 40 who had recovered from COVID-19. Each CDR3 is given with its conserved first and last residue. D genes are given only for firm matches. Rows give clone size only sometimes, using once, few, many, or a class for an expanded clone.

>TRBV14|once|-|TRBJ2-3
CASSQLRSTDTQYF
TGTGCCAGCAGCCAACTTCGGTCCACAGATACGCAGTATTTT
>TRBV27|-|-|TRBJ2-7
CASRRGTASTQQYF
TGTGCCAGCAGACGGGGGACAGCTTCCACCCAGCAGTACTTC
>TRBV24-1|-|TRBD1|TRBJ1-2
CATSAWTGQDYGYTF
TGTGCCACCAGTGCTTGGACAGGACAGGACTATGGCTACACCTTC
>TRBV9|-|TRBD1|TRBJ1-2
CASSGTDRGRGGYTF
TGTGCCAGCAGCGGAACCGACAGGGGGAGAGGTGGCTACACCTTC
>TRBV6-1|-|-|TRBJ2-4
CASSEGALEAKNIQYF
TGTGCCAGCAGTGAGGGTGCTCTAGAGGCCAAAAACATTCAGTACTTC
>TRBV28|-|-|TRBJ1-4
CASSLIAGATNEKLFF
TGTGCCAGCAGTTTAATCGCGGGCGCGACTAATGAAAAACTGTTTTTT
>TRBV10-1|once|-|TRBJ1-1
CASSDGGVGTEAFF
TGCGCCAGCAGTGACGGGGGGGTCGGCACTGAAGCTTTCTTT
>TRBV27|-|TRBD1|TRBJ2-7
CASSPRPGQGGYEQYF
TGTGCCAGCAGTCCGAGGCCGGGACAGGGGGGCTACGAGCAGTACTTC
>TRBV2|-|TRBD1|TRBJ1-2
CAIATGGVYGYTF
TGTGCCATCGCGACAGGGGGTGTCTATGGCTACACCTTC
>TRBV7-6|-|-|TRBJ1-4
CASSTWGGLNEKLFF
TGTGCCAGCAGCACTTGGGGAGGATTGAATGAAAAACTGTTTTTT
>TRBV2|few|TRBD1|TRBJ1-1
CASSEQGAGTEAFF
TGTGCCAGCAGTGAACAGGGGGCAGGCACTGAAGCTTTCTTT
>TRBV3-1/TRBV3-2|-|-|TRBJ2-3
CASSQTGLVPDTQYF
TGTGCCAGCAGCCAAACGGGACTGGTCCCAGATACGCAGTATTTT
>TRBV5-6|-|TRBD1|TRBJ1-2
CASSTPQGDGYTF
TGTGCCAGCAGCACACCTCAGGGGGATGGCTACACCTTC
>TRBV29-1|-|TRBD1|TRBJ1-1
CSVPGGDRRPYNMNTEAFF
TGCAGCGTTCCAGGGGGGGACAGGAGACCTTATAATATGAACACTGAAGCTTTCTTT
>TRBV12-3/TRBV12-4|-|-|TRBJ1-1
CAAGQNMNTEAFF
TGTGCCGCAGGACAAAATATGAACACTGAAGCTTTCTTT
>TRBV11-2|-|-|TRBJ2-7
CASSFRSYEQYF
TGTGCCAGCAGCTTTCGCTCCTACGAGCAGTACTTC
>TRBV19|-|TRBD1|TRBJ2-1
CASSITVARDRGRSEQFF
TGTGCCAGTAGTATAACCGTCGCCCGGGACAGGGGTAGAAGTGAGCAGTTCTTC
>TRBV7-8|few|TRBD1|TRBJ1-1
CASSQRGTGGNTEAFF
TGTGCCAGCAGCCAAAGGGGAACAGGGGGGAACACTGAAGCTTTCTTT
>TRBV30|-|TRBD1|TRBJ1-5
CAWSRETGTGSQPQHF
TGTGCCTGGAGTCGCGAAACCGGGACAGGGAGTCAGCCCCAGCATTTT
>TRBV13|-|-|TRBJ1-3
CASSLRGAGNTIYF
TGTGCCAGCAGCTTAAGGGGTGCCGGAAACACCATATATTTT
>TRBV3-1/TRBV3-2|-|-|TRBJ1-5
CASSQGARPGDQPQHF
TGTGCCAGCAGCCAAGGAGCCCGCCCGGGGGATCAGCCCCAGCATTTT
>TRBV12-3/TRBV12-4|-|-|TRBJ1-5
CASSRLGNQPQHF
TGTGCCAGCAGTCGGTTAGGCAATCAGCCCCAGCATTTT
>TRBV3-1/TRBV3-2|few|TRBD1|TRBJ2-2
CASSPGQGKSGELFF
TGTGCCAGCAGCCCGGGACAGGGGAAGTCCGGGGAGCTGTTTTTT
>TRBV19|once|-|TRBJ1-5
CASSRGSPNQPQHF
TGTGCCAGTAGTAGGGGCAGCCCAAATCAGCCCCAGCATTTT
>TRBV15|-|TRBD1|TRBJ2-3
CATSRDRGRDTQYF
TGTGCCACCAGCAGGGACAGGGGTCGAGATACGCAGTATTTT
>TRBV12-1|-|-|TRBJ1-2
CASRTGSFYGYTF
TGTGCCAGCAGGACGGGGTCTTTCTATGGCTACACCTTC
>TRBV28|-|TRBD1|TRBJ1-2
CASKPGGPANYGYTF
TGTGCCAGCAAACCAGGGGGCCCAGCTAACTATGGCTACACCTTC
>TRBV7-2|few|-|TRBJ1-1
CASSSSGAYTEAFF
TGTGCCAGCAGCTCGTCGGGAGCCTACACTGAAGCTTTCTTT
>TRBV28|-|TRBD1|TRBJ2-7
CASSSRQGPNEQYF
TGTGCCAGCAGTTCAAGACAGGGGCCCAACGAGCAGTACTTC
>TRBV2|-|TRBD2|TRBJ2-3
CASSARLAGGQKVHTQYF
TGTGCCAGCAGTGCCAGACTAGCGGGGGGACAAAAGGTCCATACGCAGTATTTT
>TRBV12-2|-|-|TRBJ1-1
CASRADRGAEAFF
TGTGCAAGTCGTGCCGACAGGGGCGCTGAAGCTTTCTTT
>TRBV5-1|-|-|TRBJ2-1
CASSPRNSDGDNEQFF
TGCGCCAGCAGCCCTCGTAACTCCGATGGTGACAATGAGCAGTTCTTC
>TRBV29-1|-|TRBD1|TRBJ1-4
CSVDGSLGTGDNEKLFF
TGCAGCGTTGACGGAAGTTTGGGGACAGGGGACAATGAAAAACTGTTTTTT